This passage covers 2 T cell receptor beta chains from one sample sequenced in a study of radiation and T cells in renal cell carcinoma. Indicated time point: blood 2 weeks post-SBRT. The treatment: 15 Gy SBRT to primary tumor, nephrectomy 4 weeks later. TCRdb keeps only in-frame clones here, not all; method: immunoSEQ multiplex PCR. The data contain 120,000 or so clones, 88% of them singletons. The specimen comprised blood, sampled from a patient whose treatment included radiotherapy and nephrectomy. Source of these receptors: a woman in her sixties or seventies with renal cell carcinoma.

This clone was found once. V gene TRBV5-5 combines with J gene TRBJ2-7, with unresolved D. The germline V and J ends were trimmed by 0 bases and 1 base, with 11 bases remaining between them. This CDR3 is built from 15 residues. Germline assignment: CDR1 SGHKS and CDR2 YYEKEE (reference sequence). CDR3 DNA: TGTGCCAGCAGCTTGGTAGCCGGAATATCCTACGAGCAGTACTTC. Translating gives CASSLVAGISYEQYF.

This clone occurred a few times. The chain is built from TRBV2 and TRBJ1-2; D gene uncertain. V was shortened by 3 bases and J by 1 base, with 0 bases between the two germline ends. Germline CDR1 reads SNHLY; CDR2 reads FYNNEI. The CDR3 is made up of 11 amino acids. Here the CDR3 reads CASSDNYGYTF. CDR3 nucleotides: TGTGCCAGCAGTGATAACTATGGCTACACCTTC. Based on the CDR3 plus reference TRBV2 and TRBJ1-2, the full variable domain is EPEVTQTPSHQVTQMGQEVILRCVPISNHLYFYWYRQILGQKVEFLVSFYNNEISEKSEIFDDQFSVERPDGSNFTLKIRSTKLEDSAMYFCASSDNYGYTFGSGTRLTVV.